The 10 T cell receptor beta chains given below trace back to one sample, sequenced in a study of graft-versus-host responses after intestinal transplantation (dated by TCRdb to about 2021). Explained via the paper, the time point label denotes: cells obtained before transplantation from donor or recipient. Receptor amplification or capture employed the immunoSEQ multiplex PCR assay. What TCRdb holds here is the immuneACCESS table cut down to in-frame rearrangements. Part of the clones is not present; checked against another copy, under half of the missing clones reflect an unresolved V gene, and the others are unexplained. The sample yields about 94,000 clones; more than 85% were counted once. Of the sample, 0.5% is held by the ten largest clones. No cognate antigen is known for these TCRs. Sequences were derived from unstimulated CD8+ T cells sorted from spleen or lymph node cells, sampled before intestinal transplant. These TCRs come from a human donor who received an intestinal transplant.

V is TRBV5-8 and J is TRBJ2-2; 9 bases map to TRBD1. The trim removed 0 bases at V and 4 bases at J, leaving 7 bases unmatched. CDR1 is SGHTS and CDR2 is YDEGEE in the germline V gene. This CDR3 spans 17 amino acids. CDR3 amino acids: CASSLVTGGAFTGELFF. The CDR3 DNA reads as TGTGCCAGCAGCTTGGTTACAGGGGGCGCTTTCACCGGGGAGCTGTTTTTT.

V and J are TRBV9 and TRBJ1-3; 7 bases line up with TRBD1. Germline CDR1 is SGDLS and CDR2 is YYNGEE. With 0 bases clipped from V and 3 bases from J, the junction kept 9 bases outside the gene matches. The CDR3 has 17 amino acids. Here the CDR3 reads CASSVEANRGSGNTIYF. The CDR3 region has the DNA TGTGCCAGCAGCGTAGAGGCCAACAGGGGAAGTGGAAACACCATATATTTT.

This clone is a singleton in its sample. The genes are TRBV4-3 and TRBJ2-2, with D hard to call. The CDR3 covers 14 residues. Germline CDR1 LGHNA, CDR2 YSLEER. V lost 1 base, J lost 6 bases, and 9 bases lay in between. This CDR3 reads CASSQVSSPGELFF. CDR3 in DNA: TGCGCCAGCAGCCAAGTATCTAGTCCCGGGGAGCTGTTTTTT.

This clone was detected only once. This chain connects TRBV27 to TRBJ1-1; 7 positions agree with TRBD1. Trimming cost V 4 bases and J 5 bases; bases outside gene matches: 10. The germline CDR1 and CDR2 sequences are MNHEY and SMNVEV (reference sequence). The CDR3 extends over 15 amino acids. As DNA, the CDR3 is TGTGCCAGCAGTTCCCGACAGGGAATAGGGACTGAAGCTTTCTTT. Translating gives CASSSRQGIGTEAFF.

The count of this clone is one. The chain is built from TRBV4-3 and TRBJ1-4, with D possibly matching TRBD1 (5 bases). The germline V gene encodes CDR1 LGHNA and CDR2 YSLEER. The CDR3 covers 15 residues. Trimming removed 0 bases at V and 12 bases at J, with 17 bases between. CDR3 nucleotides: TGCGCCAGCAGCCAAGATCTGGACATTCTAGGCGAACTGTTTTTT. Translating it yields CASSQDLDILGELFF.

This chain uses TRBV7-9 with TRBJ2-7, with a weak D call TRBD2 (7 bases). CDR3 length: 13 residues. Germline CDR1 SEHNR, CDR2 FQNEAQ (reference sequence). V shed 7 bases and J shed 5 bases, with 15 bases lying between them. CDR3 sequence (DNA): TGTGCCAGCACCGTAGGGGGGGTCAACGAGCAGTACTTC. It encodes CASTVGGVNEQYF.

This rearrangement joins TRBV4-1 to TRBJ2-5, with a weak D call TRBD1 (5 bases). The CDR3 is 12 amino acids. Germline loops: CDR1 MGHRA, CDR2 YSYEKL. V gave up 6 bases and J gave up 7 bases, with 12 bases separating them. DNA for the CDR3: TGCGCCAGCAGGGGGCCGCGAGGGACCCAGTACTTC. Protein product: CASRGPRGTQYF.

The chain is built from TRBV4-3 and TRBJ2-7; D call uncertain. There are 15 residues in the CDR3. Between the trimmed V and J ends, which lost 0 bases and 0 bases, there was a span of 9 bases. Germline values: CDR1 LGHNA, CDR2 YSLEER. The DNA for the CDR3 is TGCGCCAGCAGCCAAGATATCACAGCCTCCTACGAGCAGTACTTC. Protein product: CASSQDITASYEQYF.

The CDR3 protein is CASSIDPQHYEQYF. The CDR3 DNA is TGTGCCAGTAGTATAGATCCACAGCACTACGAGCAGTACTTC. V gene TRBV19 combines with J gene TRBJ2-7; D ambiguous. The CDR3 length is 14 residues. Trimming cost V 0 bases and J 3 bases, with 9 bases left between them. From germline, CDR1 is LNHDA and CDR2 SQIVND (reference sequence).

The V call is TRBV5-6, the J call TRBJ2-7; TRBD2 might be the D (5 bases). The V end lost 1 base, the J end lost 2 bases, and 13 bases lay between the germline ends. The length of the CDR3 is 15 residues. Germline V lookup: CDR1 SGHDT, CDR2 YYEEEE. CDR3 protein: CASSLFPGNTYEQYF. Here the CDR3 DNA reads TGTGCCAGCAGCTTGTTTCCCGGGAACACCTACGAGCAGTACTTC.